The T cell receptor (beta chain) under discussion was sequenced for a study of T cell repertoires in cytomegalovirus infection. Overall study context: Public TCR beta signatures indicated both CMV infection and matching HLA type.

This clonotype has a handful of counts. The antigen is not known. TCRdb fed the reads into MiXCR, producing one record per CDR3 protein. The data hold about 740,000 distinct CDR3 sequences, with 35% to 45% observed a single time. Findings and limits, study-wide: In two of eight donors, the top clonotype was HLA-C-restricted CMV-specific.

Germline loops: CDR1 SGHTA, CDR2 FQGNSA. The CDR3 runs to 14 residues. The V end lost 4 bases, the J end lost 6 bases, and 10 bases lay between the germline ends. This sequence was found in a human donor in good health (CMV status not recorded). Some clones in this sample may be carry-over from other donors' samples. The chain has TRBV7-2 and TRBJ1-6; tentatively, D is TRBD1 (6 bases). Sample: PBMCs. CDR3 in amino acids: CASSSQGFNSPLHF. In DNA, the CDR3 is TGTGCCAGCAGCTCCCAGGGGTTTAATTCACCCCTCCACTTT.